In this sample, the clone carrying this TCR beta chain turned up many times. Its target is unknown. No cell sorting was done before RNA was extracted from the tissue. The library came from three nested PCR rounds adapted from ARM-PCR protocols. Each CDR3 protein is one row after TCRdb ran MiXCR on the multiplex PCR reads. The sample includes 120,000 or so distinct CDR3 sequences, 66% of them seen just once. The data were obtained in a study of tumor and adjacent non-tumor tissue in lung cancer. Study conclusions and caveats: Top 100 clones took a larger repertoire share in normal lung. Higher tumor TCR diversity was associated with shorter survival.

The ends lost 2 bases at V and 7 bases at J; junction bases unmatched: 9. CDR3 length: 15 amino acids. Germline CDR1 is MNHNS and CDR2 is SASEGT. The clonotype originates from a man in his thirties or forties with non-small cell lung cancer. This chain connects TRBV6-1 to TRBJ2-7; TRBD1 matches at 9 bases. The material sequenced was lung tumor tissue. CDR3 coding DNA: TGTGCCAGCAGTGAAACCCCGGGACAGGGTCGGGAGCAGTACTTC. Protein product: CASSETPGQGREQYF.